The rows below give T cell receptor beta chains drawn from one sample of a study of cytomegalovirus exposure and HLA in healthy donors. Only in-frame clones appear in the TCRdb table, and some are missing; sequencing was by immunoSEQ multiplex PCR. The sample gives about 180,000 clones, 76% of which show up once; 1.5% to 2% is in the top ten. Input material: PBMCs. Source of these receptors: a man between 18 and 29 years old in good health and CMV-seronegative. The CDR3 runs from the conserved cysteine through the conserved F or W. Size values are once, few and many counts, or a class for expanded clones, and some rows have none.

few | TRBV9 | CASSVGGPGMGEAQYF
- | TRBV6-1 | CASSGAGGGHNSPLHF
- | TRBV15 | CATSSADRRGKLFF
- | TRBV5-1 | CASRAPGRDTEAFF
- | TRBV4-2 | CASSPPRGENTEAFF
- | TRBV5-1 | CASSLEGARNQPQHF
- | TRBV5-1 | CASSLEIGTDEKLFF
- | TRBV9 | CAGSVEGRGVGVYGYTF
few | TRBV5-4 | CASSLGILATNEKLFF
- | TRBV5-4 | CASSFGQSYEQYF
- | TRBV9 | CASSVAPGGMYGYTF
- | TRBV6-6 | CASSQTSGREGGELFF
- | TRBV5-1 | CASSLDGGSSGNTIYF
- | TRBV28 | CASSSREADTQYF
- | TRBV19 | CASGGGGATNQPQHF
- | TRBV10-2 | CASRAGTGGGQYF
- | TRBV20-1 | CMWGHYNEQFF
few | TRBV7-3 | CASSLGRNSEAFF
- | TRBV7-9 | CASSFRSYNEQFF
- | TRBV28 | CASRGSGLHEQYF
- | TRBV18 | CASSSRGAYEQYF
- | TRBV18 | CASFPRRDSNEQFF
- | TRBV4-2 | CASSLQGYGSTEAFF
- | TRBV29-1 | CSVESDRDYGYTF
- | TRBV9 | CASSVDTGTHQPQHF
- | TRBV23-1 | CASSQGAGYPEQFF
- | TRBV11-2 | CASSPAAGEAETQYF
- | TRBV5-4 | CASSPTTGGPYEQYF
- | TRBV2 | CASSEALVSVNTEAFF
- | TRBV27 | CASSGRGSSYEQYF
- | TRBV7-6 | CASSLGTGRETQYF
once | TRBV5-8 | CASSSYRGLAYGYTF
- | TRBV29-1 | CSVVAGGGELFF
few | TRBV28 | CASRQGQGALYEQYF
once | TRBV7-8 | CASSLRQSNQPQHF
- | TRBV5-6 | CASSLVRRGHGYTF
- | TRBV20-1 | CSARAGAKLFF
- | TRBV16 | CASTTRGSTVTNYGYTF
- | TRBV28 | CASSLIGGQDDF
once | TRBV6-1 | CASRGQGGRDTQYF
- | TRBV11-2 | CASSSLQGAIGYEQYF
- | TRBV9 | CASSVSRGTGGTEAFF
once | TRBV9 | CASSVSAYTEAFF
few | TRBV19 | CASSGSGANVLTF
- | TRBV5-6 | CASSAGTGFSYEQYF
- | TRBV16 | CASSQPGQLNYGYTF
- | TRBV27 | CASSFNSGAEQYF
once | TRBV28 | CASSPSQGATNVLTF
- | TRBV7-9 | CASSLGEGWVADEQFF
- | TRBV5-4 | CASSLAKGTGAETQYF
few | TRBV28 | CASSFSVDTYGYTF
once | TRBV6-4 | CASSGTGTDTQYF